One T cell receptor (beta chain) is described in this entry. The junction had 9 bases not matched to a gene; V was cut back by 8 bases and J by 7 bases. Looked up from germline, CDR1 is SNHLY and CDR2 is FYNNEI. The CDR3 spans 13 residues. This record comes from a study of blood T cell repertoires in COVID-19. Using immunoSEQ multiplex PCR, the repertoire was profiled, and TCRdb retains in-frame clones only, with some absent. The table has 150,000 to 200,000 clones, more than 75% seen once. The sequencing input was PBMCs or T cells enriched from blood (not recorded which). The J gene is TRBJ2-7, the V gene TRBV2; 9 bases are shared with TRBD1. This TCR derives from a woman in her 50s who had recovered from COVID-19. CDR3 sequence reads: CASSPVTGGEQYF. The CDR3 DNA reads TGTGCCAGCTCCCCAGTGACAGGGGGGGAGCAGTACTTC. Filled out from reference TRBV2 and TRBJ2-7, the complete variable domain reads EPEVTQTPSHQVTQMGQEVILRCVPISNHLYFYWYRQILGQKVEFLVSFYNNEISEKSEIFDDQFSVERPDGSNFTLKIRSTKLEDSAMYFCASSPVTGGEQYFGPGTRLTVT.